This TCR beta chain was recovered during a study of vaccination and CD4 T cells after COVID-19 (dated by TCRdb to 2021 to 2024). For the study in its entirety: The convalescent cohort included six males and four females, with two Hispanic individuals, seven Caucasians, two Asians and one multiracial person. Each participant got two doses of either the Pfizer-BioNTech BNT162b2 vaccine (n=8) or the Moderna mRNA-1273 vaccine (n=2). Post-COVID blood samples were collected from convalescent patients a median of around 100 days after diagnosis, with a range of about 35 to 180 days. The time from the second vaccine dose to post-vaccine blood sampling had a median of around 72 days and ranged from roughly 13 to 241 days. The cultures were stimulated with overlapping spike peptide pools from SARS-CoV-2 and from the common cold coronaviruses HCoV-NL63, HCoV-OC43 and HCoV-229E. Control cultures received a CEFX viral epitope pool as the positive control, an HIV-1 Nef peptide pool as the negative control, or no peptide. In about 11 COVID-19 convalescent patients and a few infection-naive healthy vaccine recipients, the spike-specific CD4+ TCR repertoire before mRNA vaccination was compared with the repertoire after mRNA vaccination. General findings and caveats noted by the study authors: Although the median number of SARS-CoV-2-reactive clonotypes went up from 21 after infection to about 38 after vaccination, the increase was not significant. The number of convalescent patients in the study was relatively small, and the study did not examine early timepoints following natural infection. Among the post-vaccine SARS-CoV-2-reactive clones in convalescent patients, a median about 86% showed up only after vaccination, which suggests vaccine-specific priming. Of the vaccine-specific clones found in convalescent patients, nearly all (304 of 307) were mono-reactive for SARS-CoV-2 spike instead of being cross-reactive with common cold coronaviruses.

The receptor library was made with PCR. TCR sequencing of DNA from cultured CD4+ T cells used the Oncomine TCR Beta short-read assay at the Johns Hopkins FTIC core. Genomic DNA was extracted from the cultured CD4+ T cells with the QIAamp micro DNA kit. The Oncomine TCR Beta libraries from cultured CD4+ T cells were pooled using unique dual indexes and then sequenced on an Illumina iSeq 100. The study's own analysis went as follows. Non-productive sequences were filtered out, and CDR3s that did not start with C, did not end with F or W, or were shorter than 7 amino acids were discarded. The MANAFEST web application identified antigen-specific clonotypes by comparing peptide-stimulated wells against reference wells and other culture wells. Positive clones required FDR below 0.05, an odds ratio above 5, and productive frequency above 0.1% in at least two of three replicate wells. Clonotypes that were significantly expanded in both SARS-CoV-2 spike wells and at least one common cold coronavirus spike condition were defined as cross-reactive. Similarity between CDR3 sequences was evaluated in R version 3.6.1 using Levenshtein distances (stringdist) and unrooted phylogenetic trees (ape). TCRdb ran its own pipeline on the public reads, namely fastp trimming at Q25 and MiXCR clone calling, and kept in-frame beta chains. One record per CDR3 amino acid sequence lists the most common genes and DNA. The V and J calls were determined by TCRdb, not by the authors. This sample lists about 18,000 distinct CDR3 sequences; just under 80% were detected once. About a sixth of the sample rests with the top ten.

On this clonotype: This clone's antigen is unknown. Base-call qualities are not available, and no considerably larger clone is one nucleotide away.

The germline V gene encodes CDR1 DFQATT and CDR2 SNEGSKA (reference sequence). Including cysteine and phenylalanine, the CDR3 has 15 amino acids. Of the read, only the CDR3 DNA is kept; its 45 bases are in frame from base 1. V is cut by 0 bases and J by 2 bases, and the space between the germline ends is 11 bases. Interpreted using the paper, the treatment or condition label stands for: roughly ten-day PBMC culture with coronavirus spike peptide pools or control peptides (ViraFEST assay). To expand antigen-specific T cells with peptide pools and then pick out the expanded clonotypes through TCR sequencing, the study relied on the ViraFEST assay. The absence of prior SARS-CoV-2 infection in healthy vaccine recipients was confirmed by negative nucleocapsid antibody tests before and after vaccination. Under 2.5 million PBMCs per well were cultured in IMDM with approximately 5.5% human AB serum and 9 to 10 IU/ml IL-2, plus 10 ug/ml peptide pools. Half of the culture medium was replaced with fresh IL-2-containing medium on days 3 and 7. Once the cells had been in culture for around 10 days, the EasySep CD4+ T cell isolation kit was used to isolate CD4+ T cells by negative selection. Ficoll-Paque Plus gradient centrifugation was used to isolate PBMCs from whole blood, and the isolated PBMCs were then either used fresh or cryopreserved at -140C. Triplicate wells were generally used for each culture condition.

This TCR came from a human donor who received a COVID-19 vaccine. Recombination linked TRBV20-1 to TRBJ2-1; TRBD1 is possibly the D segment (5 matching bases). The sequences come from CD4+ T cells from blood, cultured in vitro, collected after SARS-CoV-2 vaccination. In nucleotides, the sequence is TGCAGTGCTAGAGATGTCGCAGGGACCTACAATGAGCAGTTCTTC. Translated, this is CSARDVAGTYNEQFF.